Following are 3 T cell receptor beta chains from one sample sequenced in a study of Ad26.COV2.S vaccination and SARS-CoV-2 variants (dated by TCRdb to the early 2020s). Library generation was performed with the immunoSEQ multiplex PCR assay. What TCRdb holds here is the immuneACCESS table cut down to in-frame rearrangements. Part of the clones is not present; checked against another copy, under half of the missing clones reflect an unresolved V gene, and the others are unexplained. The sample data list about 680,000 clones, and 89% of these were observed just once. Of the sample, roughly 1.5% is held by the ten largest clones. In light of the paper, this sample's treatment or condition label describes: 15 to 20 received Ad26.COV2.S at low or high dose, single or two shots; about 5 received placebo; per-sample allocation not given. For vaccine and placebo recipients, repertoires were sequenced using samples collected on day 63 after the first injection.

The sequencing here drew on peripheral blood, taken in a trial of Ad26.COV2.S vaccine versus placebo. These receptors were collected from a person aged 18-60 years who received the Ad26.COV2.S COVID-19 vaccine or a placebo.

CDR3 region: CASSYDRDPGGNEQFF. The CDR3, as DNA: TGTGCCAGCAGTTACGATCGGGATCCGGGGGGCAATGAGCAGTTCTTC. The chain employs TRBV6-2 or TRBV6-3 and TRBJ2-1; 7 bases map to TRBD2. Looked up from germline, CDR1 is MNHEY and CDR2 is SVGEGT. There are 16 residues in the CDR3. Losses at the gene ends were 2 bases for V and 6 bases for J; bases not matched to a gene: 10.

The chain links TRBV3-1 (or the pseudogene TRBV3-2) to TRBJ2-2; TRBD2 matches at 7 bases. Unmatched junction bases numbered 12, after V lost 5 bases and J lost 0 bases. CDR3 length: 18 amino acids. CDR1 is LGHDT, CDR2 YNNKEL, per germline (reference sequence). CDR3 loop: CASSKVAGQLSNTGELFF. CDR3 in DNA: TGTGCCAGCAGCAAAGTAGCGGGCCAACTCTCGAACACCGGGGAGCTGTTTTTT.

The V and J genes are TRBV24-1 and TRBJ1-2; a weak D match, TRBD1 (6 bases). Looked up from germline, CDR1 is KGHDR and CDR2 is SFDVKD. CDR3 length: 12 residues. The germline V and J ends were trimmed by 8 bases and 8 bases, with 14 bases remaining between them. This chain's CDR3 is CATNYRVRGYTF. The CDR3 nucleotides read TGTGCCACCAATTACAGGGTGAGGGGCTACACCTTC.